These 21 T cell receptor beta chains share one sample of origin, sequenced in a study of T and B cells in COVID-19 patients. From blood, roughly 250-550 ng of genomic DNA served as TRB template. TRB rearrangements were amplified by multiplex PCR with BIOMED2 TRB-A/B primers. MiXCR, applied by TCRdb to the multiplex PCR reads, yields one record per CDR3 protein. The sample carries over a thousand distinct CDR3 sequences, 21% recorded once. Sequencing input: blood. Source of these receptors: a human donor with active COVID-19.

This clonotype is medium-sized in the sample. The chain is built from TRBV28 and TRBJ1-2; D not resolved. The V end lost 6 bases, the J end lost 8 bases, and 10 bases lay between the germline ends. This CDR3 has 11 amino acids. CDR1 MDHEN and CDR2 SYDVKM come from the germline V gene. CDR3 protein: CASRGLKGYTF. The CDR3 bases are TGTGCCAGCAGGGGTTTGAAGGGCTACACCTTC.

V usage is TRBV7-9 and J usage is TRBJ2-1, with 13 positions matching TRBD2. The germline CDR1 and CDR2 sequences are SEHNR and FQNEAQ (reference sequence). V lost 5 bases and J lost 6; bases outside the gene matches: 4. This CDR3 is 15 amino acids long. CDR3 residues: CASSLGLAGPNEQFF. The CDR3 DNA reads as TGTGCCAGCAGCCTGGGACTAGCGGGACCCAATGAGCAGTTCTTC.

By proportion, this clonotype is medium-sized. The V gene is TRBV10-3, the J gene TRBJ2-7; tentative D call: TRBD2 (6 bases). The germline V gene has CDR1 ENHRY and CDR2 SYGVKD. The CDR3 covers 13 residues. Trimming shortened V by 8 bases and J by 6 bases, and 17 bases separated the two germline ends. CDR3 protein: CAILGGEGSEQYF. Here the CDR3 DNA reads TGTGCCATCTTGGGGGGAGAGGGGTCCGAGCAGTACTTC.

By sample fraction, this clonotype is medium-sized. The chain combines TRBV6-2 or TRBV6-3 with TRBJ1-2; 8 bases are shared with TRBD1. Trimming at V came to 0 bases and at J to 7 bases, leaving 4 bases not matched to a gene. Germline V gives CDR1 MNHEY, CDR2 SVGEGT. The CDR3 is 14 residues long. The CDR3 spells CASSYSAGGSGYTF. The CDR3 DNA reads TGTGCCAGCAGTTACTCGGCAGGGGGCTCTGGCTACACCTTC.

This clonotype was seen more than once but under ten times. The CDR3 sequence is CASSYGGNTEAFF. CDR3 nucleotides: TGCGCCAGCAGCTACGGGGGGAACACTGAAGCTTTCTTT. The chain is built from TRBV5-1 and TRBJ1-1; D might be TRBD1 (5 bases). Trimming cost V 3 bases and J 1 base, with 7 bases left between them. The CDR3 contains 13 residues. The V gene's germline CDR1 is SGHRS and CDR2 YFSETQ.

The chain carries TRBV20-1 and TRBJ2-1; 8 positions agree with TRBD2. This CDR3 has 14 residues. The junction had 3 bases not matched to a gene; V was cut back by 5 bases and J by 0 bases. Germline V lookup: CDR1 DFQATT, CDR2 SNEGSKA (reference sequence). Here the CDR3 DNA reads TGCAGTGCTCGAGCGGGAGTCTCCTACAATGAGCAGTTCTTC. Protein: CSARAGVSYNEQFF.

The V call is TRBV11-2, the J call TRBJ1-5; D remains unclear. The CDR3 runs to 12 residues. V lost 2 bases and J lost 6, with 5 bases in between. CDR1 and CDR2 from the germline V gene are SGHAT and FQNNGV. CDR3 in amino acids: CASSLSGQPQHF. The CDR3 DNA reads TGTGCCAGCAGCTTATCTGGTCAGCCCCAGCATTTT.

This clonotype is labeled large. This sequence joins TRBV15 and TRBJ1-4; 7 bases fit TRBD1. The CDR3 spans 18 residues. V lost 0 bases and J lost 4; bases outside the gene matches: 11. The germline CDR1 and CDR2 sequences are LNHNV and YYDKDF (reference sequence). The CDR3 loop reads CATSRDLGGGQVNEKLFF. CDR3 nucleotides: TGTGCCACCAGCAGAGATCTTGGAGGTGGACAGGTTAATGAAAAACTGTTTTTT.

The CDR3 sequence: CASSPPGLAGGNEQFF. The CDR3 nucleotides read TGTGCCAGCTCACCACCGGGACTAGCGGGAGGGAATGAGCAGTTCTTC. V is TRBV18 and J is TRBJ2-1; TRBD2 agrees at 16 bases. The ends lost 0 bases at V and 7 bases at J; junction bases unmatched: 0. In germline, CDR1 is KGHSH, CDR2 LQKENI. The CDR3 covers 16 residues.

The chain uses TRBV29-1 and TRBJ1-5, with a tentative D call TRBD1 (6 bases). This CDR3 has 11 residues. Between the trimmed V and J ends, which lost 8 bases and 4 bases, there was a span of 9 bases. From germline, CDR1 is SQVTM and CDR2 ANQGSEA. The CDR3 loop is CSLGQNQPQHF. The CDR3 region has the DNA TGCAGCCTCGGACAGAATCAGCCCCAGCATTTT.

By share, this clonotype ranks as medium-sized. The chain couples TRBV7-9 to TRBJ2-2; TRBD1 is a possible D gene (5 bases). CDR1 and CDR2 from the germline V gene are SEHNR and FQNEAQ (reference sequence). V was clipped by 8 bases and J by 3 bases, with 16 bases between them. The CDR3 covers 15 residues. The CDR3 loop is CASGYYDSYTGELFF. Here the CDR3 DNA reads TGTGCCAGCGGCTACTATGACAGCTACACCGGGGAGCTGTTTTTT.

This clonotype is large in the sample. The chain is built from TRBV10-3 and TRBJ2-3; 9 nucleotides align to TRBD1. Trimming removed 8 bases from V and 4 bases from J; junction bases left unmatched: 4. CDR1 is ENHRY, CDR2 SYGVKD, per germline. This CDR3 spans 13 amino acids. CDR3 sequence (DNA): TGTGCCATCGGGACAGGGCTCTCAGATACGCAGTATTTT. As protein: CAIGTGLSDTQYF.

This chain links TRBV6-2 or TRBV6-3 with TRBJ2-5, with 12 positions matching TRBD1. V dropped 7 bases and J dropped 5; count of bases not matched to a gene: 17. Germline V gives CDR1 MNHEY, CDR2 SVGEGT. The CDR3 is 18 amino acids. The CDR3, as DNA: TGTGCCAGCACCCACGGCTGGGGACAGGGGGCGCGATCGGAGACCCAGTACTTC. The encoded protein is CASTHGWGQGARSETQYF.

The chain uses TRBV29-1 and TRBJ2-7; 7 bases agree with TRBD2. The germline gives CDR1 SQVTM, CDR2 ANQGSEA. This CDR3 is built from 13 residues. With 7 bases clipped from V and 6 bases from J, the junction kept 12 bases outside the gene matches. The CDR3 bases are TGCAGCGCTCGGGGTGGCGGGAGCGGCGAGCAGTACTTC. Protein sequence: CSARGGGSGEQYF.

This clonotype is classed as medium-sized. The chain combines TRBV20-1 with TRBJ1-1; TRBD1 is a possible D gene (5 bases). V dropped 0 bases and J dropped 6 bases, with 11 bases sitting between them. Germline values: CDR1 DFQATT, CDR2 SNEGSKA (reference sequence). The CDR3 has 13 residues. The DNA for the CDR3 is TGCAGTGCTAGAGATACGGGCAGGGCTGAAGCTTTCTTT. Its translation: CSARDTGRAEAFF.

V is TRBV19 and J is TRBJ2-2; maybe TRBD2 (7 bases). CDR1 is LNHDA and CDR2 is SQIVND in the germline V gene (reference sequence). Trimming removed 8 bases at V and 6 bases at J, with 19 bases between. The CDR3 is made up of 15 amino acids. The CDR3, as DNA: TGTGCCAGTCGGGGGACGGGGGGCCGGTCCGGGGAGCTGTTTTTT. Encoded protein: CASRGTGGRSGELFF. The whole variable domain, remainder taken from reference TRBV19 and TRBJ2-2, is DGGITQSPKYLFRKEGQNVTLSCEQNLNHDAMYWYRQDPGQGLRLIYYSQIVNDFQKGDIAEGYSVSREKKESFPLTVTSAQKNPTAFYLCASRGTGGRSGELFFGEGSRLTVL.

Note on this clonotype: A clone one base away is much larger, so this may be a read error. The chain combines TRBV20-1 with TRBJ2-3; D may be TRBD2 (5 bases). The germline V gene has CDR1 DFQATT and CDR2 SNEGSKA (reference sequence). This CDR3 comprises 15 residues. For the CDR3, the DNA is TGCAGTGCTAGAGTGGGCACTTCTAGCACAAATACGCAGTATTTT. This translates into CSARVGTSSTNTQYF.

The genes are TRBV7-2 and TRBJ2-7; no reliable D call. The CDR3 covers 12 residues. Germline V gives CDR1 SGHTA, CDR2 FQGNSA. The V end was cut by 5 bases, the J end by 5 bases, with 10 bases between. The CDR3 DNA follows: TGTGCCAGCAGCCATACCCGAGACGAGCAGTACTTC. The encoded protein is CASSHTRDEQYF.

The rearrangement links TRBV27 to TRBJ2-2; 7 nucleotides agree with TRBD2. J lost 8 bases, V lost 1 base, and 7 bases had no gene match. Germline V gene data show CDR1 as MNHEY and CDR2 as SMNVEV (reference sequence). This CDR3 contains 15 residues. The CDR3 DNA sequence: TGTGCCAGCAGTTTATGGGGGGAGGGCCGAGGGGAGCTGTTTTTT. Its protein product is CASSLWGEGRGELFF.

This clonotype is judged large. CDR3 protein: CASSTGTGGRSGEQYF. The CDR3 bases are TGTGCCAGTAGTACCGGGACAGGGGGCCGGTCCGGGGAGCAGTACTTC. The rearrangement uses TRBV19 and TRBJ2-7; 12 bases agree with TRBD1. The CDR3 totals 16 residues. J was trimmed by 7 bases and V by 4 bases; bases with no gene match: 11. CDR1 is LNHDA, CDR2 SQIVND, per germline (reference sequence). The full variable domain, completed using reference TRBV19 and TRBJ2-7, is DGGITQSPKYLFRKEGQNVTLSCEQNLNHDAMYWYRQDPGQGLRLIYYSQIVNDFQKGDIAEGYSVSREKKESFPLTVTSAQKNPTAFYLCASSTGTGGRSGEQYFGPGTRLTVT.

The chain combines TRBV11-2 with TRBJ2-1; TRBD2 agrees at 9 bases. Germline CDR1 and CDR2: SGHAT and FQNNGV. With V trimmed by 1 base and J by 14 bases, 9 bases remained unmatched. This CDR3 region has 14 residues. The CDR3 coding sequence is TGTGCCAGCAGCTTAGGGGCTAGCGGGATTTTTGAGTTCTTC. Translation: CASSLGASGIFEFF.